This T cell receptor beta chain is drawn from a study of blood T cell repertoires in COVID-19. Study-wide background: The United States, Italy and Spain were the sources of the acute and convalescent COVID-19 samples. Sample material is recorded as cDNA or gDNA derived from T cells, B-cell-depleted T cells, or PBMCs.

The data were produced by immunoSEQ multiplex PCR, yet TCRdb's version contains in-frame clones alone and is incomplete. The repertoire holds more than 40,000 clones, with approximately 90% as singletons. Germline-derived CDR1 and CDR2 are SGHDT and YYEEEE. The CDR3 loop spans 17 amino acids. V lost 0 bases and J 5 bases, leaving 20 bases between the germline ends. The chain combines TRBV5-6 with TRBJ1-2; D gene uncertain. The sequenced sample consisted of PBMCs or T cells enriched from blood (not recorded which). This TCR derives from a woman aged 45 to 65 who had recovered from COVID-19. CDR3 nucleotides: TGTGCCAGCAGCTTGGGATTGAGGCTTGAGGGATCATATGGCTACACCTTC. It encodes CASSLGLRLEGSYGYTF.